The sequence of this T cell receptor (beta chain) was determined in a study of radiation and T cells in renal cell carcinoma (dated by TCRdb to about 2020). The study in broad terms: In total, approximately 53 samples underwent TCR beta sequencing: some 25 tumors plus 27 peripheral blood samples. The last blood draw occurred 4 weeks after radiation, at the same time as nephrectomy. Across all 50 or so samples, under 5,000,000 unique CDR3 nucleotide sequences, encoding 2,658,974 unique CDR3 amino acid sequences, were identified.

Its CDR3 holds 16 amino acids, cysteine through phenylalanine. Just the 48-base CDR3 DNA is kept, in frame starting at base 1. V was cut back by 2 bases and J by 0 bases, leaving a gap of 10 bases between them. CDR1 and CDR2 are read off the germline V gene as LGHNA and YNFKEQ. Broad study findings and their caveats: Dynamics of the blood repertoire were not tracked past 4 weeks after treatment. Top tumor clonotypes rose in blood from baseline to 2 weeks post-radiation, then contracted by 4 weeks, suggesting transient expansion of tumor-resident clones. No pretreatment tumor biopsies were available, so the baseline intratumoral presence of clonotypes could not be determined. With a single-armed trial design, the study had no way to address how radiation dose or scheduling affects the TCR repertoire.

The sample's time point, from its label and the paper: blood 4 weeks post-SBRT, at nephrectomy. Explained via the paper, the treatment or condition label denotes: 15 Gy SBRT to primary tumor, nephrectomy 4 weeks later. Samples came from a clinical trial, in which primary renal cell carcinomas received 15 Gy stereotactic body radiation therapy followed by nephrectomy 4 weeks later. Serial peripheral blood from radiation-treated patients was sampled at baseline, 2 weeks and 4 weeks after SBRT to track tumor-enriched clonotypes. Renal cell carcinoma with clear cell pathology was present in all patients. The QIAamp DNA Blood Mini Kit (Qiagen) was used to prepare genomic DNA for TCR sequencing. The analyses included only samples that passed all quality control checks. Details on this clone: This receptor's antigen is unknown. Base qualities were left out, and no much larger clone turns up one base away.

TCR beta libraries were generated from genomic DNA with the immunoSEQ kit, following the manufacturer's recommendations. To prepare the libraries, a first multiplex PCR with proprietary primers was run, followed by a second PCR that added unique barcodes, and a bead cleanup was done after each round. Each sample batch included a kit-provided positive control reaction and a negative control reaction. The final libraries underwent checking on an Agilent 4200 TapeStation D1000 ScreenTape, volumetric pooling, and quantification by qPCR. Sequencing was performed on an Illumina NextSeq500 using a MidOutput 150-cycle cartridge, with 156 Read1 cycles, 15 Index1 cycles, and the kit custom primers. The pooled library was loaded at approximately 1 pM with a 20% PhiX control spike-in. The authors processed their data as follows. Vendor-processed data were analyzed in R, with a clonotype defined as all T cells sharing the same CDR3 nucleotide sequence. In the clone abundance analyses, frequencies were normalized to the 10,000 most abundant clones in each sample. Public T cell clones, averaging fewer than five per sample, were removed before analysis. An abundance difference of at least 32-fold between compartments was the criterion for calling clonotypes tumor-enriched or baseline blood-enriched. A beta-binomial differential abundance model was used to identify clonotypes that were expanded or contracted between blood time points. Similarity between tumor and blood repertoires was quantified using the Baroni-Urbani and Buser coefficient, and groups were compared with two-tailed Wilcoxon tests in R. Not all clones reach the TCRdb copy of this immuneACCESS table, which keeps in-frame sequences only. Checked studies attribute under half of the gap to unresolved V genes and leave the rest unexplained. V and J calls and clone size are as listed in that table; D and trimming were resolved from the DNA. The sample table shows 150,000 to 200,000 clones, and 88% are seen once. The top ten hold roughly 10% of the sample.

The starting material was blood, obtained from a patient whose treatment included radiotherapy and nephrectomy. The chain was built from TRBV4-2 and TRBJ1-4; no D gene call is confident. This TCR came from a woman between 50 and 59 years old with renal cell carcinoma. The DNA sequence reads TGTGCCAGCAGCCAAAGTCAAACTGCAACTAATGAAAAACTGTTTTTT. It translates to CASSQSQTATNEKLFF.